Listed below are T cell receptor beta chains from one sample, sequenced in a study of OX40 agonist ivuxolimab in advanced cancers. The table came from immunoSEQ multiplex PCR; TCRdb's copy has only in-frame clones and leaves some out. The sample shows 65,000 to 90,000 clones, more than 70% of them seen only once. The sequences come from CD4+ or CD8+ T cells sorted from blood, collected in a trial of the OX40 agonist ivuxolimab. Receptor source: an adult with an advanced solid tumor such as melanoma, head and neck, liver or kidney cancer. Each CDR3 is given with its conserved first and last residue. The order of the fields is V gene, CDR3 protein.

V gene: TRBV10-3; CDR3 protein: CAISTGVSYNEQFF
V gene: TRBV15; CDR3 protein: CATSREDGYTF
V gene: TRBV28; CDR3 protein: CASSSLTLYYEQYF
V gene: TRBV5-1; CDR3 protein: CASSFGQGLAKNIQYF
V gene: TRBV2; CDR3 protein: CASSRLRTQNEKLFF
V gene: TRBV2; CDR3 protein: CASSGTEYSYEQYF
V gene: TRBV28; CDR3 protein: CASSSGVGPLHF
V gene: TRBV5-1; CDR3 protein: CASRDPGLAGGSSYEQYF
V gene: TRBV28; CDR3 protein: CASGPRRVF
V gene: TRBV14; CDR3 protein: CASSQDRGAGNTIYF
V gene: TRBV30; CDR3 protein: CAWSVNEQYF
V gene: TRBV7-2; CDR3 protein: CASSLAGTNEKLFF
V gene: TRBV20-1; CDR3 protein: CRVQGPDEQFF
V gene: TRBV7-3; CDR3 protein: CASQGQLYNEQFF
V gene: TRBV30; CDR3 protein: CAWSVQGASGNTIYF
V gene: TRBV5-1; CDR3 protein: CASSPGAGANEQFF
V gene: TRBV27; CDR3 protein: CASSLSRGQGLHIQYF
V gene: TRBV27; CDR3 protein: CASSLSGRGATGELFF
V gene: TRBV28; CDR3 protein: CASSPDRISNQPQHF
V gene: TRBV5-1; CDR3 protein: CASSGDREQYF
V gene: TRBV19; CDR3 protein: CASSIGDRGATEAFF
V gene: TRBV2; CDR3 protein: CASTRPTGGPRETQYF
V gene: TRBV27; CDR3 protein: CASSGTDNTEAFF
V gene: TRBV12-5; CDR3 protein: CASGLGTSPQYF
V gene: TRBV2; CDR3 protein: CASSVGGSSYGYTF
V gene: TRBV2; CDR3 protein: CASSPSASGYNEQFF
V gene: TRBV10-2; CDR3 protein: CASSDRDRLNTEAFF
V gene: TRBV20-1; CDR3 protein: CSANLMGTQYF
V gene: TRBV12-5; CDR3 protein: CASAPTGVSTDTQYF
V gene: TRBV19; CDR3 protein: CASSIQGYETQYF
V gene: TRBV11-2; CDR3 protein: CASSPGTPFAQETQYF